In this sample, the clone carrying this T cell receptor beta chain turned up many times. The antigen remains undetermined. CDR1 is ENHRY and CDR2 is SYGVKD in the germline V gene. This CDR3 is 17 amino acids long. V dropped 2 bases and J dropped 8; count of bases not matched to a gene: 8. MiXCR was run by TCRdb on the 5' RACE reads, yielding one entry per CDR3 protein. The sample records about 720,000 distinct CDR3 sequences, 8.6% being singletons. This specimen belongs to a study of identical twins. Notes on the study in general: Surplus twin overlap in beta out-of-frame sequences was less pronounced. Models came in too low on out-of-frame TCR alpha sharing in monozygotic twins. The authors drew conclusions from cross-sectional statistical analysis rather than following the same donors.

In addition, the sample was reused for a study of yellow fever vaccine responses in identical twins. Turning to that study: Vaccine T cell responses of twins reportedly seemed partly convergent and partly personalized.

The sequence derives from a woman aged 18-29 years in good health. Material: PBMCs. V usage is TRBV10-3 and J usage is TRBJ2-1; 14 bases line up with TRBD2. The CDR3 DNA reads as TGTGCCATCAGTGAGCGACTAGCGGGGGGGCTATACCATGAGCAGTTCTTC. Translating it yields CAISERLAGGLYHEQFF.